This T cell receptor (beta chain) is from a study of OX40 agonist ivuxolimab in advanced cancers. Study summary: The study enrolled dose-escalation patients with hepatocellular carcinoma, melanoma, renal cell or head and neck cancer.

Comments on this clone: Its specificity is not known.

From germline, CDR1 is ENHRY and CDR2 SYGVKD. Trimming shortened V by 6 bases and J by 1 base, and 10 bases separated the two germline ends. This CDR3 contains 13 residues. Generated by immunoSEQ multiplex PCR, the TCRdb table keeps only in-frame clones and is missing some. The table includes fewer than 80,000 clones, over 60% detected once. The study, taken as a whole, reports: On average, a greater number of expanded clones characterised CD8+ T cells relative to CD4+. Both blood CD4+ and CD8+ T cells showed clonal growth by week 6 at 0.1 to 3.0 mg/kg.

Individuals having autoimmune disease history or systemic immunosuppression were not enrolled. V gene TRBV10-3 combines with J gene TRBJ2-7; tentatively, D is TRBD1 or TRBD2 (5 bases each). Sequencing was performed on CD4+ or CD8+ T cells sorted from blood, taken in a trial of the OX40 agonist ivuxolimab. This receptor was taken from an adult with an advanced solid tumor such as melanoma, head and neck, liver or kidney cancer. This CDR3 reads CAIRLDSSYEQYF. The CDR3 DNA is TGTGCCATCAGACTAGACAGTTCCTACGAGCAGTACTTC.